This section outlines one TCR beta chain sequence together with its context. The antigen it binds to is not known. Qualities for individual bases were not recorded, and no much larger clone is one base off. Trimming takes 2 bases off V and 9 bases off J; junction bases not matched to a gene: 6. Via the germline V gene (reference sequence), CDR1 is LGHDT and CDR2 YNNKEL. Taken from cysteine to phenylalanine, the CDR3 has 14 residues. Only the CDR3 DNA stays, 42 bases, in frame from base 1. The sample comes from a study of T cell responses to AZD1222 COVID-19 vaccine (dated by TCRdb to 2020 to 2023). Regarding the research as a whole: A total of 233 trial participants underwent TCR sequencing, of whom 207 received two doses of AZD1222 and 26 received two doses of the MenACWY control vaccine. Trial participants were enrolled by age into subgroups of 18-55, 56-69 and 70-plus years, and around 140, 26 and 57 TCR-sequenced participants, respectively, were included in these subgroups. Results the study describes overall, beyond this receptor: No day 14 peak-response samples were available, so repertoires were characterized only after the peak T cell response. Participants were mostly white British and included more females than males, and it was suggested by the authors that clonal diversity may have been underestimated. Vaccine-associated CD4 TCRs spanned the whole spike protein, with dominant responses in regions 160-218 and 743-854. Conclusions about previously exposed vaccinees are limited because only six or seven AZD1222 recipients were SARS-CoV-2 seropositive at baseline. After two AZD1222 doses, spike-specific TCR breadth and depth were significantly higher than at day 0 and than in MenACWY recipients. Reportedly, almost half of the unique spike-specific TCRs recognized epitopes lying outside the regions that are mutated in the B.1.351 and B.1.1.7 variants. In the small 56-69-year group, the increase in depth fell short of significance, most likely because of low power.

The CDR3 regions of human TCRbeta chains were analyzed by immunosequencing. Regarding the original processing steps: TCRs in the repertoires were matched against a reference library of SARS-CoV-2-specific TCRs that had been generated with the MIRA antigen-specificity platform. Breadth meant the fraction of unique TCRs that were SARS-CoV-2-associated, whereas depth meant the fraction of total T cells that were SARS-CoV-2-associated. Using the MIRA data, each spike-specific TCR was mapped to the spike region that the TCR reacts to and placed in a CD4 or CD8 class. Log10-transformed breadth and depth values were compared by one-way ANOVA with Sidak's multiple comparisons tests. As stored in TCRdb, this immuneACCESS dataset retains in-frame rearrangements with V and J assigned. A fraction of the clones does not appear; measured against another copy, unresolved V genes explain less than half of the discrepancy, and the remainder lacks a known reason. Clonal size and the V and J genes are those of that table, whereas D and trimming came from the DNA. Here the sample has 100,000 to 150,000 clones; around 91% occur a single time. Of the sample, about 4.1% falls within the top ten clones.

Read against the paper, the sample's time point label means: baseline before first vaccination. The treatment or condition label of this sample denotes: meningococcal conjugate vaccine given as trial control. Samples from vaccinated people were obtained from the UK trials COV001 and COV002, which included a single-blind randomized controlled phase 2/3 trial of AZD1222 (ChAdOx1 nCoV-19) in healthy adults. For TCRbeta chain sequencing, PBMC samples from trial participants were taken at day 0 and at day 28 after the second dose. The clonotype originates from an adult in good health. The sequenced sample was peripheral blood, obtained on day 0 of MenACWY control vaccination. The chain employs TRBV3-1 (or the pseudogene TRBV3-2) and TRBJ1-5, with 8 central nucleotides matching TRBD1. CDR3 protein: CASSQRTGFVPQHF. The sequenced DNA is TGTGCCAGCAGCCAAAGGACAGGGTTTGTGCCCCAGCATTTT.